The present T cell receptor (beta chain) was sequenced within a study of cytomegalovirus exposure and HLA in healthy donors. The wider study: As released early, the data held 70 million to 95 million unique TCRs from HLA-typed donors. Genetic ancestry analysis placed 81% of the 400 or so donors that were genotyped in the Caucasian-associated cluster. Notes on the study in general: As was reported, the HLA-A and HLA-B alleles of most subjects were accurately predicted from TCR beta sequences.

This CDR3 has 14 residues. Germline V gives CDR1 SEHNR, CDR2 FQNEAQ (reference sequence). V was pared by 3 bases and J by 8 bases, with 6 bases of the junction left unmatched. Amplification used 60 Vbeta primers and 13 Jbeta primers. TCRdb keeps only in-frame clones here, not all; method: immunoSEQ multiplex PCR. Here the sample spans over 200,000 clones, around 73% being singletons. As regards this clone: The antigen remains unidentified.

Sequencing used PBMCs. The TCR comes from a male donor in good health and CMV-seronegative. The rearrangement uses TRBV7-9 and TRBJ1-4, with 7 bases that match TRBD1. CDR3 sequence: CASSLTGTGEKLFF. In DNA, the CDR3 is TGTGCCAGCAGCTTGACAGGGACGGGAGAAAAACTGTTTTTT.